Listed below are T cell receptor beta chains from one sample, sequenced in a study of shared clonotypes between healthy human individuals. The method was immunoSEQ multiplex PCR; TCRdb's version includes in-frame clones alone and lacks a portion of them. The data show about 2.3 million clones, approximately 90% seen once. Sequences were obtained from naive CD4+ T cells from PBMCs. Source of these receptors: a man aged 18-30 years in good health. Some clones in this sample may be carry-over from other donors' samples. CDR3s include the opening cysteine and the closing phenylalanine or tryptophan. Fields, in order: J gene, D gene, V gene, clone size, CDR3 length, CDR3 protein, CDR3 DNA. D genes are given only for firm matches. Not every row has a clone size; where given, it reads once, few, many or a size class.

TRBJ2-1 | TRBD2 | TRBV30 | - | 16 | CAWSVEAGGRFNEQFF | TGTGCCTGGAGTGTGGAAGCGGGAGGTCGGTTCAATGAGCAGTTCTTC
TRBJ2-5 | - | TRBV11-2 | - | 14 | CASRRDWARETQYF | TGTGCCAGCAGGCGGGACTGGGCGCGGGAGACCCAGTACTTC
TRBJ1-2 | - | TRBV19 | - | 14 | CASSQNRINYGYTF | TGTGCCAGTAGTCAAAACAGGATAAACTATGGCTACACCTTC
TRBJ2-5 | - | TRBV5-1 | - | 14 | CASSLFGDQETQYF | TGCGCCAGCAGCTTATTCGGGGACCAAGAGACCCAGTACTTC
TRBJ2-6 | - | TRBV28 | - | 16 | CASSGERGAGANVLTF | TGTGCCAGCAGTGGCGAGAGGGGGGCTGGGGCCAACGTCCTGACTTTC
TRBJ2-5 | TRBD1 | TRBV6-1 | - | 13 | CASGTGAWETQYF | TGTGCCAGCGGGACAGGGGCTTGGGAGACCCAGTACTTC
TRBJ2-4 | TRBD2 | TRBV4-1 | - | 18 | CASSQGQAGGLAKNIQYF | TGCGCCAGCAGCCAAGGTCAAGCGGGAGGGCTGGCCAAAAACATTCAGTACTTC
TRBJ2-3 | TRBD2 | TRBV19 | - | 15 | CASSIALAVTDTQYF | TGTGCCAGTAGTATAGCTCTAGCGGTCACAGATACGCAGTATTTT
TRBJ2-5 | TRBD1 | TRBV14 | once | 16 | CASSPDRATNQETQYF | TGTGCCAGCAGCCCCGACAGGGCGACGAACCAAGAGACCCAGTACTTC
TRBJ1-4 | - | TRBV21-1 | - | 15 | CATLGRRATNEKLFF | TGTGCCACTTTGGGGCGACGTGCAACTAATGAAAAACTGTTTTTT
TRBJ1-2 | - | TRBV11-2 | few | 12 | CASSLGVGGYTF | TGTGCCAGCAGCCTAGGGGTTGGTGGCTACACCTTC
TRBJ2-1 | TRBD2 | TRBV5-1 | - | 14 | CASGNGLAGGEQFF | TGCGCCAGCGGCAATGGACTAGCGGGAGGTGAGCAGTTCTTC
TRBJ1-1 | - | TRBV6-1 | few | 13 | CASSEVRRGEAFF | TGTGCCAGCAGTGAAGTACGAAGGGGCGAAGCTTTCTTT
TRBJ2-4 | TRBD1 | TRBV5-1 | - | 14 | CASSLLLHDRGQYF | TGCGCCAGCAGCCTCCTCCTTCACGACAGGGGTCAGTACTTC
TRBJ2-5 | - | TRBV5-1 | - | 12 | CASSLQQETQYF | TGCGCCAGCAGCCTACAACAAGAGACCCAGTACTTC
TRBJ1-2 | - | TRBV4-1 | - | 16 | CASSQVAGGASYGYTF | TGCGCCAGCAGCCAAGTGGCCGGGGGCGCGAGCTATGGCTACACCTTC
TRBJ2-3 | TRBD1 | TRBV18 | - | 18 | CASSPGIAGGVSTDTQYF | TGTGCCAGCTCACCAGGAATAGCAGGGGGCGTTAGCACAGATACGCAGTATTTT
TRBJ2-5 | - | TRBV29-1 | - | 13 | CSVISTQQETQYF | TGCAGCGTTATATCGACCCAACAAGAGACCCAGTACTTC
TRBJ2-1 | TRBD2 | TRBV9 | - | 19 | CASSVEPIAGPVRYNEQFF | TGTGCCAGCAGCGTAGAGCCCATAGCGGGCCCGGTCCGATACAATGAGCAGTTCTTC
TRBJ2-7 | - | TRBV7-3 | - | 15 | CASSLRAGPSYEQYF | TGTGCCAGCAGCTTACGGGCAGGGCCCTCCTACGAGCAGTACTTC
TRBJ2-7 | TRBD2 | TRBV11-2 | - | 16 | CASSLGLAGGYYEQYF | TGTGCCAGCAGCTTAGGTCTAGCGGGAGGGTATTACGAGCAGTACTTC
TRBJ2-3 | - | TRBV28 | - | 16 | CASSLGVTWTTDTQYF | TGTGCCAGCAGTTTGGGGGTTACCTGGACTACAGATACGCAGTATTTT
TRBJ2-6 | TRBD1 | TRBV18 | once | 14 | CASSPDRYLNVLTF | TGTGCCAGCTCACCGGACAGGTACTTAAACGTCCTGACTTTC
TRBJ1-3 | - | TRBV10-2 | - | 14 | CASSRMRAGNTIYF | TGCGCCAGCAGCCGGATGCGGGCTGGAAACACCATATATTTT
TRBJ2-3 | - | TRBV5-1 | - | 13 | CASSLVFGDTQYF | TGCGCCAGCAGCTTGGTTTTTGGAGATACGCAGTATTTT
TRBJ1-1 | - | TRBV7-2 | - | 15 | CASSLARGGNTEAFF | TGTGCCAGCAGCTTAGCCCGAGGAGGGAACACTGAAGCTTTCTTT
TRBJ2-6 | TRBD1 | TRBV18 | - | 14 | CASSPFGTGEGLTF | TGTGCCAGCTCACCCTTCGGGACAGGGGAGGGCCTGACTTTC